This section outlines one T cell receptor (beta chain) sequence together with its context. Libraries were prepared by immunoSEQ multiplex PCR; TCRdb keeps only in-frame clonotypes and omits some of them. The sample has 95,000 to 100,000 clones; about nine tenths are singletons. These data come from a study of siplizumab effects on memory and regulatory T cells. The CDR3 runs 15 residues. Germline V CDR1 and CDR2: SGHNT, YENEEA. With 7 bases clipped from V and 0 bases from J, the junction kept 5 bases outside the gene matches. The chain employs TRBV11-3 and TRBJ2-2; TRBD2 matches 7 bases. This sequence was found in a human donor in good health. The specimen sequenced was non-Treg CD4+ T cells sorted from blood. Here the CDR3 reads CASTSTSANTGELFF. CDR3 nucleotides: TGTGCCAGCACCTCAACTAGCGCGAACACCGGGGAGCTGTTTTTT.